This passage covers 20 T cell receptor beta chains from one sample sequenced in a study of shared clonotypes between healthy human individuals. The repertoire was sequenced with immunoSEQ multiplex PCR; TCRdb's copy has only in-frame clones and lacks some. This table has a few million clones, roughly 95% appearing once. Input material: naive CD4+ T cells sorted from blood. The subset denotes: CD45RA+ positively selected. The receptors here all came from a man younger than 30 in good health.

The chain uses TRBV29-1 and TRBJ2-1, with 7 bases fitting TRBD1. The germline V gene encodes CDR1 SQVTM and CDR2 ANQGSEA. Losses at the gene ends were 6 bases for V and 2 bases for J; bases not matched to a gene: 10. The CDR3 has 15 amino acids. The CDR3 sequence: CSVLTGTEAYNEQFF. The CDR3, as DNA: TGCAGCGTACTCACCGGGACAGAAGCCTACAATGAGCAGTTCTTC.

A remark on this clone: Additional DNA sequences in this sample encode the identical CDR3. V gene TRBV4-3 combines with J gene TRBJ1-1; no reliable D call. The germline V and J ends were trimmed by 1 base and 2 bases, with 8 bases remaining between them. The CDR3 spans 14 residues. The germline CDR1 and CDR2 sequences are LGHNA and YSLEER. CDR3 nucleotide sequence: TGCGCCAGCAGCCAAGCCCGGGGAAACACTGAAGCTTTCTTT. Translation: CASSQARGNTEAFF.

V gene TRBV7-9 combines with J gene TRBJ2-5; 7 bases are shared with TRBD1. The V gene end was trimmed by 5 bases and the J gene end by 1 base; junction bases not matched to a gene: 7. Germline V gene lookup returns CDR1 SEHNR and CDR2 FQNEAQ (reference sequence). The CDR3 length is 15 residues. The CDR3 here is CASSPDRWGQETQYF. DNA for the CDR3: TGTGCCAGCAGCCCGGACAGGTGGGGCCAAGAGACCCAGTACTTC.

The chain carries TRBV5-4 and TRBJ1-5, with 9 bases aligning to TRBD1. This CDR3 is 15 amino acids long. V gave up 3 bases and J gave up 3 bases; unmatched junction bases: 4. CDR1 is SGHNT, CDR2 YYREEE, per germline (reference sequence). The CDR3 coding sequence is TGTGCCAGCAGCTCGGGACAGGGAAACAATCAGCCCCAGCATTTT. Translation gives CASSSGQGNNQPQHF.

J is TRBJ2-5 and V is TRBV5-1; no definite D call. There are 13 residues in the CDR3. The V gene's germline CDR1 is SGHRS and CDR2 YFSETQ. Trimming took off 5 bases at V and 4 bases at J, with 12 bases between the two ends. The CDR3 here is CASSDHIGETQYF. CDR3 nucleotide sequence: TGCGCCAGCAGTGACCATATTGGAGAGACCCAGTACTTC.

This sequence joins TRBV6-5 and TRBJ1-6; possibly TRBD1 for D (6 bases). The CDR3 spans 15 residues. V was shortened by 6 bases and J by 8 bases, with 17 bases between the two germline ends. Germline lookup yields CDR1 MNHEY and CDR2 SVGAGI. In DNA form, the CDR3 reads TGTGCCAGCAGCCGACCGGGACACACCGATTCACCCCTCCACTTT. Its protein is CASSRPGHTDSPLHF.

The CDR3 DNA follows: TGTGCCAGCACCACCGAGGTGGAGACCCAGTACTTC. Its protein is CASTTEVETQYF. The V and J genes are TRBV2 and TRBJ2-5, with unresolved D. Trimming stripped 7 bases from V and 5 bases from J, with 11 bases between. CDR1 SNHLY and CDR2 FYNNEI come from the germline V gene. CDR3 length: 12 amino acids.

This chain connects TRBV10-3 to TRBJ2-1, with TRBD2 matching 8 bases. The CDR3 spans 13 residues. Germline assignment: CDR1 ENHRY and CDR2 SYGVKD. V trimming: 5 bases; J trimming: 8 bases; junction bases outside the gene matches: 5. CDR3: CAISRAGVDEQFF. The CDR3 DNA reads as TGTGCCATCAGTCGAGCGGGAGTAGATGAGCAGTTCTTC.

The chain joins TRBV18 to TRBJ2-3; no firm D call. V dropped 9 bases and J dropped 0 bases, with 10 bases sitting between them. The CDR3 covers 13 residues. Per the germline V gene, CDR1 is KGHSH and CDR2 is LQKENI. In DNA form, the CDR3 reads TGTGCCAGTAAAGCTTCTAGCACAGATACGCAGTATTTT. Translated: CASKASSTDTQYF. Full variable domain (rest looked up from reference TRBV18 and TRBJ2-3): NAGVMQNPRHLVRRRGQEARLRCSPMKGHSHVYWYRQLPEEGLKFMVYLQKENIIDESGMPKERFSAEFPKEGPSILRIQQVVRGDSAAYFCASKASSTDTQYFGPGTRLTVL.

The chain joins TRBV7-9 to TRBJ2-1; the match to TRBD2 covers 13 bases. CDR1 and CDR2 (germline): SEHNR, FQNEAQ (reference sequence). The CDR3 has 15 residues. Trimming removed 4 bases from V and 4 bases from J; junction bases left unmatched: 1. The CDR3 DNA sequence: TGTGCCAGCAGCTCGGGACTAGCGGGGTACAATGAGCAGTTCTTC. It is translated as CASSSGLAGYNEQFF.

The genes are TRBV5-4 and TRBJ2-1; 13 nucleotides agree with TRBD2. Germline assignment: CDR1 SGHNT and CDR2 YYREEE (reference sequence). V shed 0 bases and J 8 bases; nucleotides not matched to a gene: 8. This CDR3 has 17 amino acids. Here the CDR3 DNA reads TGTGCCAGCAGCTTGGGGGGACTAGCGGGACCTCTGGATGAGCAGTTCTTC. It is translated as CASSLGGLAGPLDEQFF.

Note on this clone: At one of its ends the junction is not consistent with the germline gene, which may arise from a read error. The chain has TRBV5-1 and TRBJ1-2; D uncertain. CDR3 length: 12 residues. Germline V lookup: CDR1 SGHRS, CDR2 YFSETQ. For the CDR3, the DNA is TGCGCCAGCGGCTTAGACCTCTATGGCTACACCTTC. Amino acids: CASGLDLYGYTF.

J is TRBJ2-2 and V is TRBV30, with 8 bases identical to TRBD1. There are 13 residues in the CDR3. Germline V gene sequence: CDR1 GTSNPN, CDR2 SVGIG (reference sequence). Germline trimming cut 5 bases from V and 6 bases from J; bases unmatched to any gene: 5. In nucleotides, the CDR3 is TGTGCCTGGGCAACAGGGGGTGCCGGGGAGCTGTTTTTT. This encodes CAWATGGAGELFF. Filled out from reference TRBV30 and TRBJ2-2, the complete variable domain reads SQTIHQWPATLVQPVGSPLSLECTVEGTSNPNLYWYRQAAGRGLQLLFYSVGIGQISSEVPQNLSASRPQDRQFILSSKKLLLSDSGFYLCAWATGGAGELFFGEGSRLTVL.

CDR3 region: CASSPSWGASYEQYF. In nucleotides, the CDR3 is TGTGCCAGCAGTCCCTCGTGGGGTGCGTCCTACGAGCAGTACTTC. This chain connects TRBV28 to TRBJ2-7; no definite D call. Germline values: CDR1 MDHEN, CDR2 SYDVKM. The CDR3 has 15 residues. Trimming stripped 5 bases from V and 1 base from J, with 15 bases between.

About this clone: The same CDR3 can be traced to other DNA sequences in this sample. V gene TRBV7-2 combines with J gene TRBJ1-3; D unclear. Germline V gene data show CDR1 as SGHTA and CDR2 as FQGNSA. CDR3 size: 15 residues. Trimming left V 2 bases short and J 0 bases short, with 8 bases between. The CDR3 is CASSLMVSSGNTIYF. CDR3 sequence (DNA): TGTGCCAGCAGCTTAATGGTCAGCTCTGGAAACACCATATATTTT.

V usage is TRBV5-4 and J usage is TRBJ2-7, with 9 positions matching TRBD1. The length of the CDR3 is 12 residues. Germline loops: CDR1 SGHNT, CDR2 YYREEE (reference sequence). V lost 7 bases to trimming and J lost 3 bases; unmatched junction nucleotides: 2. The CDR3, as DNA: TGTGCCAGCCTGACAGGGGGCTACGAGCAGTACTTC. This translates into CASLTGGYEQYF.

The V gene is TRBV13, the J gene TRBJ1-4, with no clear D. V lost 2 bases and J lost 0, with 4 bases in between. From germline, CDR1 is PRHDT and CDR2 FYEKMQ (reference sequence). This CDR3 region has 14 residues. CDR3 amino acids: CASSLRPTNEKLFF. The CDR3 nucleotides read TGTGCCAGCAGCTTAAGACCAACTAATGAAAAACTGTTTTTT.

J is TRBJ2-4 and V is TRBV18; D unclear. V was shortened by 0 bases and J by 3 bases, with 3 bases between the two germline ends. The CDR3 covers 13 residues. The germline V gene has CDR1 KGHSH and CDR2 LQKENI. CDR3 residues: CASSPPNKNIQYF. CDR3 nucleotides: TGTGCCAGCTCACCACCAAACAAAAACATTCAGTACTTC. The entire variable domain, with the rest obtained from reference TRBV18 and TRBJ2-4, is as follows: NAGVMQNPRHLVRRRGQEARLRCSPMKGHSHVYWYRQLPEEGLKFMVYLQKENIIDESGMPKERFSAEFPKEGPSILRIQQVVRGDSAAYFCASSPPNKNIQYFGAGTRLSVL.

About this clone: The same CDR3 is also encoded by other DNA sequences in this sample. The chain is built from TRBV7-2 and TRBJ2-1; 14 bases fit TRBD2. Germline loops: CDR1 SGHTA, CDR2 FQGNSA. Trimming removed 5 bases from V and 6 bases from J; junction bases left unmatched: 3. There are 15 residues in the CDR3. CDR3 sequence: CASSPGTSGSNEQFF. CDR3 coding DNA: TGTGCCAGCAGCCCCGGGACTAGCGGGAGCAATGAGCAGTTCTTC.

This chain uses TRBV29-1 with TRBJ2-7, with 11 bases fitting TRBD1. The trim removed 0 bases at V and 2 bases at J, leaving 3 bases unmatched. The CDR3 sequence is 15 residues long. Germline CDR1 and CDR2: SQVTM and ANQGSEA. The CDR3 nucleotides read TGCAGCGTTGAAGATAAGGGACAGGGGGCCTACGAGCAGTACTTC. This codes for CSVEDKGQGAYEQYF.